This T cell receptor (beta chain) was obtained from a study of radiotherapy plus CTLA-4 blockade in lung cancer. Background on the study: Objective responses arose in roughly 17% of patients, and approximately 31% experienced disease control.

As concerns this clone: Its antigen is as yet unknown.

CDR1 ENHRY and CDR2 SYGVKD come from the germline V gene. Deletions cut 3 bases from V and 1 base from J, with 14 bases between. The CDR3 length is 16 residues. Sequencing was performed with immunoSEQ multiplex PCR; in TCRdb, only in-frame clones are kept and a portion is missing. The repertoire holds tens of thousands of clones, with roughly 80% as singletons. Broader study findings: Blood TCR clones of tumor origin expanded after radiotherapy plus ipilimumab.

The chain recombines TRBV10-3 with TRBJ2-3; maybe TRBD1 (6 bases). This material consisted of peripheral blood, taken from a patient treated with radiotherapy plus ipilimumab. This receptor was taken from a human donor with non-small cell lung cancer who had stable disease on radiotherapy plus ipilimumab. The CDR3 DNA is TGTGCCATCAGTGAAGGATTTAACAGGGGCACAGATACGCAGTATTTT. Residues: CAISEGFNRGTDTQYF.